The clone carrying this T cell receptor beta chain was observed a handful of times. Its antigen is unknown. Researchers built TCR beta libraries using quantitative 5'-RACE with molecular barcodes. TCRdb redid the calling of the 5' RACE reads with MiXCR, one entry per CDR3 protein. The sample records 250,000 or so distinct CDR3 sequences, more than 20% being singletons. The sample is drawn from a study of CD8 T cells in ankylosing spondylitis. General observations from the study: What seemed typical of ankylosing spondylitis blood was a TCR beta motif built from under 10 highly homologous variants. Clones linked to the disease showed a CD8+ phenotype. They occurred at relatively low frequencies in peripheral blood. Several of the motif variants were reported before in synovial fluid and blood from reactive arthritis.

V was pared by 2 bases and J by 12 bases, with 17 bases between. CDR1 is GTSNPN and CDR2 is SVGIG in the germline V gene (reference sequence). This CDR3 is 12 amino acids long. The sequenced sample was blood, either unsorted or a sorted T cell fraction (not recorded which). The chain combines TRBV30 with TRBJ2-7, with D possibly TRBD2 on 7 matching bases. The origin of this receptor is a male donor with ankylosing spondylitis or in good health (not recorded which). CDR3 region: CAWSLAVGGLYF. The DNA for the CDR3 is TGTGCCTGGAGTCTGGCGGTCGGGGGGCTGTACTTC.